This T cell receptor beta chain was sequenced for a study of blood T cell repertoires in COVID-19. Study as a whole: Samples taken during acute and convalescent COVID-19 were collected in the United States, Italy and Spain.

Per the germline V gene, CDR1 is LGHNA and CDR2 is YNFKEQ. This CDR3 is built from 14 residues. Deletions cut 5 bases from V and 0 bases from J, with 10 bases between. Under the authors' procedure: It was from reference gene primer amplification that nucleated cell counts were estimated. Sequencing was performed with immunoSEQ multiplex PCR; in TCRdb, only in-frame clones are kept and a portion is missing. That table supplies the V and J calls and clone size; D and trimming were determined from the DNA. The repertoire holds fewer than 350,000 clones, with approximately 91% as singletons. The source of this sequence is a woman in her forties with acute COVID-19. Sequencing was carried out using PBMCs or T cells enriched from blood (not recorded which). V and J are TRBV4-2 and TRBJ1-1, with TRBD1 as a possible D gene (5 bases). CDR3 nucleotides: TGTGCCAGCAGCACCCCGACAGTGAACACTGAAGCTTTCTTT. It yields the protein CASSTPTVNTEAFF.